The TCR beta chain described here comes from a study of cytomegalovirus exposure and HLA in healthy donors. Regarding the study as a whole: Analysis performed later found around 15,000 TCR beta sequences associated with HLA alleles at 0.05 false discovery rate. It was reportedly the case that the classifier diagnosed cytomegalovirus status with high specificity and sensitivity. In a later analysis, V- and J-gene trimming of beta chains associated with a DCLRE1C missense variant, replicated independently.

13 Jbeta primers and 60 Vbeta primers were used for the PCR. Sequencing used immunoSEQ multiplex PCR; TCRdb keeps in-frame clones, though not all of them. The sample shows fewer than 200,000 clones, approximately 12% of them seen only once. This clone was counted between two and nine times. Antigen specificity is unknown. Deletions cut 6 bases from V and 3 bases from J, with 15 bases between. CDR1 is SGDLS, CDR2 YYNGEE, per germline. The CDR3 runs to 15 residues. The rearrangement uses TRBV9 and TRBJ2-2; maybe TRBD1 (5 bases). The receptor comes from a man in his fifties or sixties in good health and CMV-seropositive. The sample was PBMCs. Here the CDR3 DNA reads TGTGCCAGCAAGGAAGGGGAATGGGACACCGGGGAGCTGTTTTTT. Protein product: CASKEGEWDTGELFF.